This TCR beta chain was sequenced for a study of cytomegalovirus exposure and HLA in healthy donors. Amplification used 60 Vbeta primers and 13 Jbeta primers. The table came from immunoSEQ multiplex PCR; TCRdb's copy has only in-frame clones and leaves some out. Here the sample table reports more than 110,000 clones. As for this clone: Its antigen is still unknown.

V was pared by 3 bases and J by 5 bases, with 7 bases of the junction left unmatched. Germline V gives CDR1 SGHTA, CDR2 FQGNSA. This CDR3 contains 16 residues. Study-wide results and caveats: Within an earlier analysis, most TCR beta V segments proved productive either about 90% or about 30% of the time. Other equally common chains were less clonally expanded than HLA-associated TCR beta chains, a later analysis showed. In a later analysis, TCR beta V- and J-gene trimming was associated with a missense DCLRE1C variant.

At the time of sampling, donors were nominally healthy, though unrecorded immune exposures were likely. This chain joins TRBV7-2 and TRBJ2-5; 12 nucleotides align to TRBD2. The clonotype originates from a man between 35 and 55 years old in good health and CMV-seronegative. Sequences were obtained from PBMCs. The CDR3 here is CASSFGLAGLVETQYF. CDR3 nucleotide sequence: TGTGCCAGCAGCTTCGGACTAGCGGGGTTGGTTGAGACCCAGTACTTC.